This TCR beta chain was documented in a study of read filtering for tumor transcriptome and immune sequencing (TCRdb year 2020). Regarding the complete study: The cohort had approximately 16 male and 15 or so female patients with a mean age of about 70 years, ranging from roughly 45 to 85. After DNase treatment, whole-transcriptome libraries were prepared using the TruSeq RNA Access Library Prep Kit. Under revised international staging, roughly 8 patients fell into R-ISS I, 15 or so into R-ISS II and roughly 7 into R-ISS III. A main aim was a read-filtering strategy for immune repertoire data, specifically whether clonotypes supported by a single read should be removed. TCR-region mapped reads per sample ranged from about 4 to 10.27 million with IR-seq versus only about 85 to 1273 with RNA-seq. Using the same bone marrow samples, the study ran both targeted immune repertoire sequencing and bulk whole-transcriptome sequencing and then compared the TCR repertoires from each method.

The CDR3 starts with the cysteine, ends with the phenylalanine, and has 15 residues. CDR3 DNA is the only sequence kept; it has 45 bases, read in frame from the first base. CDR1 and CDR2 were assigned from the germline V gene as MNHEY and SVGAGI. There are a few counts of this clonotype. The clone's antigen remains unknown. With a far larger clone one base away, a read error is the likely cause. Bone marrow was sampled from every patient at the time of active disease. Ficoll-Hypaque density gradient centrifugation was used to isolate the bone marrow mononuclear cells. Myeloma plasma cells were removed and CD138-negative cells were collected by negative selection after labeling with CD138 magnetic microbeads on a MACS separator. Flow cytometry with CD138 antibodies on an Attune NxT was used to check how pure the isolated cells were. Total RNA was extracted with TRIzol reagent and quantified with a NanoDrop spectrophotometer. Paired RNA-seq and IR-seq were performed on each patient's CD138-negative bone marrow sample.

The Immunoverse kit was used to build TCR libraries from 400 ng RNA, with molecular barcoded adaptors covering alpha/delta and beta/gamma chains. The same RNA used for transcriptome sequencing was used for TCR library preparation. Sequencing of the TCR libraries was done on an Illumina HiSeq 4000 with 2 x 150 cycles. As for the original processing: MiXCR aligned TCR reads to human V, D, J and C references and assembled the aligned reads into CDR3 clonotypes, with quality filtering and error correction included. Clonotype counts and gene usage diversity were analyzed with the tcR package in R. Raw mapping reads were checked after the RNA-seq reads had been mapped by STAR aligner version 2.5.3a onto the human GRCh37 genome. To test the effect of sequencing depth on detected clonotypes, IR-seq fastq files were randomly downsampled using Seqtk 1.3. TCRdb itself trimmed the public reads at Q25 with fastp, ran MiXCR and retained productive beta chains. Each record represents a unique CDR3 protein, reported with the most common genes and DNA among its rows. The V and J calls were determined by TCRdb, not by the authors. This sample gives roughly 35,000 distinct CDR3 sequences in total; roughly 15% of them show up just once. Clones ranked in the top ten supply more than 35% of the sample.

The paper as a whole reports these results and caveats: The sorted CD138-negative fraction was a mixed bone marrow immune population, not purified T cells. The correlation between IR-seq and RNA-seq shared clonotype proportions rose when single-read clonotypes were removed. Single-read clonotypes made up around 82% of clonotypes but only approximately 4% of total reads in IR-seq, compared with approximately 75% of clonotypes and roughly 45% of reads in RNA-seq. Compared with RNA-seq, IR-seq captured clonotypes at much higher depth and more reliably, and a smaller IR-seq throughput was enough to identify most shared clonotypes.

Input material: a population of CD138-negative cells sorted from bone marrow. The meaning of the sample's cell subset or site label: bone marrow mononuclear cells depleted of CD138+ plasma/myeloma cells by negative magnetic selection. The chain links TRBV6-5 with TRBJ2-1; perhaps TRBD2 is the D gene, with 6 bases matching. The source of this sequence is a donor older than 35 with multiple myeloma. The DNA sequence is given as TGTGCCAGCAGTTACTCGACTTCCGGGACTGAGGAGCAGTCCTTC. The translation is CASSYSTSGTEEQSF.